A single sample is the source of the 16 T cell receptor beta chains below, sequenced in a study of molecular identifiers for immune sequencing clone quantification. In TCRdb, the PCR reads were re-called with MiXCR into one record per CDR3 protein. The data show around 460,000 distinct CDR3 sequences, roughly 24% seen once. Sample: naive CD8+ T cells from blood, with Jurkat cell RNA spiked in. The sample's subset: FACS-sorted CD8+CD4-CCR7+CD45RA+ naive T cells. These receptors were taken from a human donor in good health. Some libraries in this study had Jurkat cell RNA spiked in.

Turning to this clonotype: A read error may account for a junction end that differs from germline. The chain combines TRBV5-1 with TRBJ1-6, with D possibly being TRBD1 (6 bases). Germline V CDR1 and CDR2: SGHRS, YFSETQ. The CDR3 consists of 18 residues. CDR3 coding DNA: TGCGCCAGCAGCGAGGGGGGTCCGCTGAGCTCCTATAATTCACCCCCCCACTTT. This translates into CASSEGGPLSSYNSPPHF.

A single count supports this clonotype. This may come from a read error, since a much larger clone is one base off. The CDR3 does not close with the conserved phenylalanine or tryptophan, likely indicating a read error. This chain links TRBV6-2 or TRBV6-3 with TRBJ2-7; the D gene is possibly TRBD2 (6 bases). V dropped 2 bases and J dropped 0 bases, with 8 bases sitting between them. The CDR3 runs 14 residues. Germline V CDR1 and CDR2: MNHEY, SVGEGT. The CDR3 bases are TGTGCCAGCAGTTACCGGGACTCCTCCTACGAGCAGTACCTC. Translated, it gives CASSYRDSSYEQYL.

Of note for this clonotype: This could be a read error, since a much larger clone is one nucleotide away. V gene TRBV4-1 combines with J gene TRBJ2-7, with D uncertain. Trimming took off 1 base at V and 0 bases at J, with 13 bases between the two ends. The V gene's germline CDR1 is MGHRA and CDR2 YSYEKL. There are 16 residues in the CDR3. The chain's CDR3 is CASSQGIKGSSYEQYF. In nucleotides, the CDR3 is TGCGCCAGCAGCCAAGGTATAAAGGGCAGCTCCTACGAGCAGTACTTC.

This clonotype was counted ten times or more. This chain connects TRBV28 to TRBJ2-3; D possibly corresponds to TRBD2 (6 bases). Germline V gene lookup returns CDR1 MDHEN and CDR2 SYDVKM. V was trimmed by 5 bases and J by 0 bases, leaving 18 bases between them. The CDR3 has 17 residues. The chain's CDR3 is CASSETGLAYSTDTQYF. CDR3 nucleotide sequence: TGTGCCAGCAGTGAAACCGGTCTAGCGTATAGCACAGATACGCAGTATTTT.

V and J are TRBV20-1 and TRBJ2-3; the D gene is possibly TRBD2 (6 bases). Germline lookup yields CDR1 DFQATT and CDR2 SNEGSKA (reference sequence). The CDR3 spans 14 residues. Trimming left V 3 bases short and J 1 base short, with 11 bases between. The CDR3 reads CSARGRLGTDTQYF. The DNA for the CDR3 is TGCAGTGCTAGGGGGAGGTTGGGCACAGATACGCAGTATTTT.

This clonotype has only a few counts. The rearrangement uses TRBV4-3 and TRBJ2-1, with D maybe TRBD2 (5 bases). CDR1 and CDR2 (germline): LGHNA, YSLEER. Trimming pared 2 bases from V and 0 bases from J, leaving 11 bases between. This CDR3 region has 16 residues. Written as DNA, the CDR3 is TGCGCCAGCAGCCAAAAGCGGCTGAGCTCCTACAATGAGCAGTTCTTC. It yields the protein CASSQKRLSSYNEQFF.

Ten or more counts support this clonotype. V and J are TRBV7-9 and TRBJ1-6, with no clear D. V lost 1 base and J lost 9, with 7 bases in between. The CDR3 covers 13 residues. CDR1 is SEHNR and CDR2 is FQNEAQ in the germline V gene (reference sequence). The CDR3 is CASSLVGSSPLHF. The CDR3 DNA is TGTGCCAGCAGCTTAGTTGGGAGTTCACCCCTCCACTTT.

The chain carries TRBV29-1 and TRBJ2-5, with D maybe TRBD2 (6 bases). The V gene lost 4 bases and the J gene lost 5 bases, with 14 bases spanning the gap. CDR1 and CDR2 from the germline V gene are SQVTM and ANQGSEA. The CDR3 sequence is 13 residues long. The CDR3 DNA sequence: TGCAGCGTTGGTGGAGGGGAGGTTGAGACCCAGTACTTC. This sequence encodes CSVGGGEVETQYF.

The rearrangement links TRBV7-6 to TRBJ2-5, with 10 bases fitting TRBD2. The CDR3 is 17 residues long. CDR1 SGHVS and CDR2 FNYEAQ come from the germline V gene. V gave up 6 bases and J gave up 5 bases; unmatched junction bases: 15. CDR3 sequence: CASSSPVGPAGGETQYF. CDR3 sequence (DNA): TGTGCCAGCAGTTCACCAGTTGGACCAGCGGGAGGGGAGACCCAGTACTTC.

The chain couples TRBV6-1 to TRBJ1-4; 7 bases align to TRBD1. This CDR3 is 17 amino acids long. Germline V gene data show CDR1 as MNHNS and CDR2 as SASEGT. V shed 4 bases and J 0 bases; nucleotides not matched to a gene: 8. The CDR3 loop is CASSVTGVVATNEKLFF. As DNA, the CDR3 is TGTGCCAGCAGTGTAACAGGGGTAGTTGCAACTAATGAAAAACTGTTTTTT.

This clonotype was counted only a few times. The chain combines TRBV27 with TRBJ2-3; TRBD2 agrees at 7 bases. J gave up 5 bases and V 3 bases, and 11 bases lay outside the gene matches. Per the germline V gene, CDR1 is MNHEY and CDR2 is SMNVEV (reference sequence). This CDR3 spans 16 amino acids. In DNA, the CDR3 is TGTGCCAGCAGTTTTTGGAAGGGAGGGGTAGTAGATACGCAGTATTTT. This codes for CASSFWKGGVVDTQYF.

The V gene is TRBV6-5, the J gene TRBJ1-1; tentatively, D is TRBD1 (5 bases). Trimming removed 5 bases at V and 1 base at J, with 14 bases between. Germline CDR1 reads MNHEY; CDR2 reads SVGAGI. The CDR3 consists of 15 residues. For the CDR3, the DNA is TGTGCCAGCAGTCCCTCGCAGGGATGGAACACTGAAGCTTTCTTT. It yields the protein CASSPSQGWNTEAFF.

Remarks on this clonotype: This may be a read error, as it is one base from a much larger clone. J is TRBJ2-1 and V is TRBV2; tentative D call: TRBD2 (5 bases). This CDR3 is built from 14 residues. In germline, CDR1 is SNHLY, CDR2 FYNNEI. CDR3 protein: CANSIREMNNEQCF. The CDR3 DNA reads TGTGCCAACAGCATTCGGGAAATGAACAATGAGCAGTGCTTC.

CDR3 nucleotide sequence: TGTGCCTGGAGTGTAGGGGCCGGGGGCTACACCTTC. Protein sequence: CAWSVGAGGYTF. The chain uses TRBV30 and TRBJ1-2; D perhaps matches TRBD1 (5 bases). Germline V lookup: CDR1 GTSNPN, CDR2 SVGIG (reference sequence). The CDR3 is 12 residues long. V was cut by 0 bases and J by 8 bases, with 10 bases left in between.

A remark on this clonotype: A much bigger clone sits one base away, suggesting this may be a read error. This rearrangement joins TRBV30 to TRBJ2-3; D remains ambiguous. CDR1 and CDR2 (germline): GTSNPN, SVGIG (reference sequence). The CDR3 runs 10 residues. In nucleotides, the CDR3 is TGTACCTGGAGTTCGGATACGCAGTATTTT. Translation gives CTWSSDTQYF.

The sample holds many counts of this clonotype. CDR3 sequence reads: CASSQVRLRELFF. In DNA form, the CDR3 reads TGTGCCAGCAGCCAAGTACGCCTTAGGGAACTGTTTTTT. This chain connects TRBV14 to TRBJ1-4; D is unclear. Trimming cost V 1 base and J 12 bases, with 12 bases left between them. The CDR3 totals 13 residues. From germline, CDR1 is SGHDN and CDR2 FVKESK.